The 12 T cell receptor beta chains below were found in one sample sequenced in a study of blood T cell repertoires in COVID-19. The repertoire was sequenced with immunoSEQ multiplex PCR; TCRdb's copy has only in-frame clones and lacks some. Altogether fewer than 200,000 clones are present, around 78% being singletons, with the ten largest covering 4.4%. Sequenced: PBMCs or T cells enriched from blood (not recorded which). These receptors all stem from a woman between 45 and 60 years old who had recovered from COVID-19.

The V gene is TRBV11-2, the J gene TRBJ2-5, with D unclear. The CDR3 is made up of 14 amino acids. Germline V gene sequence: CDR1 SGHAT, CDR2 FQNNGV. V was trimmed by 1 base and J by 2 bases, leaving 8 bases between them. The CDR3 DNA follows: TGTGCCAGCAGCTTAGGGCAGCGTCAAGAGACCCAGTACTTC. Translation: CASSLGQRQETQYF.

This clone was recorded many times. The V call is TRBV11-1, the J call TRBJ2-1; D remains unclear. The CDR3 is 14 residues long. Germline values: CDR1 SGHAT, CDR2 FQDESV (reference sequence). Trimming removed 5 bases from V and 3 bases from J, with 11 bases in between. In DNA, the CDR3 is TGTGCCAGCAGCCCGTTAGAGGACTACAATGAGCAGTTCTTC. This gives the protein CASSPLEDYNEQFF. The variable domain in full, completed from reference TRBV11-1 and TRBJ2-1, reads EAEVAQSPRYKITEKSQAVAFWCDPISGHATLYWYRQILGQGPELLVQFQDESVVDDSQLPKDRFSAERLKGVDSTLKIQPAELGDSAMYLCASSPLEDYNEQFFGPGTRLTVL.

The V call is TRBV9, the J call TRBJ2-1; 9 bases match TRBD2. CDR1 and CDR2 (germline): SGDLS, YYNGEE. This CDR3 contains 16 residues. Trimming cost V 4 bases and J 7 bases; bases outside gene matches: 12. In DNA form, the CDR3 reads TGTGCCAGCAGCATTGGGGTGGGACTAGCCAGTAATGAGCAGTTCTTC. It yields the protein CASSIGVGLASNEQFF.

This chain joins TRBV25-1 and TRBJ2-5; TRBD1 matches 8 bases. The J segment lost 7 bases and the V segment lost 2 bases, leaving 15 bases of the junction unmatched. The CDR3 totals 17 residues. Germline CDR1 and CDR2: MGHDK and SYGVNS. The CDR3 protein is CASSEEDRTGLLGTQYF. The CDR3 DNA is TGTGCCAGCAGTGAAGAGGACAGGACAGGGTTGTTAGGGACCCAGTACTTC. Looking up the rest from reference TRBV25-1 and TRBJ2-5 gives the full variable domain: EADIYQTPRYLVIGTGKKITLECSQTMGHDKMYWYQQDPGMELHLIHYSYGVNSTEKGDLSSESTVSRIRTEHFPLTLESARPSHTSQYLCASSEEDRTGLLGTQYFGPGTRLLVL.

This clone was observed once. The chain is built from TRBV7-2 and TRBJ1-1; TRBD1 might be the D (6 bases). Germline V gives CDR1 SGHTA, CDR2 FQGNSA. V lost 3 bases and J lost 4, with 9 bases in between. The CDR3 runs 13 residues. The CDR3 DNA follows: TGTGCCAGCAGCTTGAGGGGGGGCACTGAAGCTTTCTTT. Amino acids: CASSLRGGTEAFF.

V is TRBV4-3 and J is TRBJ2-2, with TRBD2 identical over 10 bases. J was trimmed by 5 bases and V by 2 bases; bases with no gene match: 2. Germline V lookup: CDR1 LGHNA, CDR2 YSLEER. CDR3 length: 15 residues. DNA of the CDR3: TGCGCCAGCAGCCAACCGGGACTAGCGACCGGGGAGCTGTTTTTT. Encoded protein: CASSQPGLATGELFF.

J is TRBJ1-5 and V is TRBV4-1, with D uncertain. V lost 0 bases and J lost 14, with 17 bases in between. The germline CDR1 and CDR2 sequences are MGHRA and YSYEKL. The CDR3 loop spans 14 amino acids. The CDR3 coding sequence is TGCGCCAGCAGCCAAGATCTAGAAGGCCACATCGAGCATTTT. As protein: CASSQDLEGHIEHF.

V usage is TRBV28 and J usage is TRBJ1-5; TRBD1 is a possible D gene (6 bases). The length of the CDR3 is 14 residues. The ends were cut back, 6 bases at V and 5 bases at J, with 14 bases in the middle. Germline V gene data show CDR1 as MDHEN and CDR2 as SYDVKM. DNA for the CDR3: TGTGCCAGCAGCCCCTCAGGGGCCCATCAGCCCCAGCATTTT. The encoded protein is CASSPSGAHQPQHF.

The chain uses TRBV10-3 and TRBJ1-5; no reliable D call. The germline gives CDR1 ENHRY, CDR2 SYGVKD. This CDR3 has 10 amino acids. The germline V and J ends were trimmed by 7 bases and 6 bases, with 4 bases remaining between them. The CDR3 is CAIKSQPQHF. Here the CDR3 DNA reads TGTGCCATCAAGAGTCAGCCCCAGCATTTT.

This clone was picked up a small number of times. The chain carries TRBV28 and TRBJ1-4; D is undetermined. This CDR3 comprises 12 residues. The V gene's germline CDR1 is MDHEN and CDR2 SYDVKM. V was cut by 8 bases and J by 5 bases, with 9 bases left in between. CDR3 amino acids: CASFGENEKLFF. CDR3 in DNA: TGTGCCAGCTTTGGGGAGAATGAAAAACTGTTTTTT.

This chain uses TRBV28 with TRBJ2-5, with a possible D match to TRBD2 (7 bases). CDR3 length equals 15 residues. The V end was cut by 4 bases, the J end by 5 bases, with 17 bases between. CDR1 and CDR2 (germline): MDHEN, SYDVKM. CDR3 sequence: CASSWGGARMETQYF. The CDR3 nucleotides are TGTGCCAGCAGTTGGGGGGGGGCACGTATGGAGACCCAGTACTTC.

This clone was seen only once. The V gene is TRBV4-1, the J gene TRBJ1-1; TRBD1 is a possible D gene (6 bases). V lost 5 bases and J lost 2, with 9 bases in between. Germline loops: CDR1 MGHRA, CDR2 YSYEKL. This CDR3 contains 13 residues. The CDR3 loop reads CASSIQGNTEAFF. CDR3 sequence (DNA): TGCGCCAGCAGCATACAGGGTAACACTGAAGCTTTCTTT.